The sequence of this TCR beta chain was determined in a study of CD8 T cells in Susac syndrome. General study points: By the study's own acknowledgment, its TCR sequencing and HLA analysis included relatively few individuals.

From germline, CDR1 is LGHDT and CDR2 YNNKEL (reference sequence). Trimming left V 5 bases short and J 7 bases short, with 15 bases between. The CDR3 contains 14 residues. This clonotype came up once. What it binds is not known. CD8+ and CD4+ T cells from blood underwent TCR beta sequencing. When the RNA was reverse transcribed, random hexamers were used with an input of about 0.45 to 1 ug. Amplification of TCR beta CDR3 across 54 Vbeta and 13 Jbeta was performed with immunoSEQ multiplex PCR. TCRdb independently ran MiXCR on the immunoSEQ multiplex PCR reads; one entry per CDR3 protein. The sample holds about 120,000 distinct CDR3 sequences, roughly 92% seen once.

The chain employs TRBV3-1 and TRBJ2-1, with D tentatively TRBD1 or TRBD2 (5 bases each). The source material was CD4+ T cells from PBMCs. The sequence came from a human donor in good health. The CDR3 DNA reads TGTGCCAGCAGCTCTCACGGGGCTGGAAATGAGCAGTTCTTC. Amino acids: CASSSHGAGNEQFF.